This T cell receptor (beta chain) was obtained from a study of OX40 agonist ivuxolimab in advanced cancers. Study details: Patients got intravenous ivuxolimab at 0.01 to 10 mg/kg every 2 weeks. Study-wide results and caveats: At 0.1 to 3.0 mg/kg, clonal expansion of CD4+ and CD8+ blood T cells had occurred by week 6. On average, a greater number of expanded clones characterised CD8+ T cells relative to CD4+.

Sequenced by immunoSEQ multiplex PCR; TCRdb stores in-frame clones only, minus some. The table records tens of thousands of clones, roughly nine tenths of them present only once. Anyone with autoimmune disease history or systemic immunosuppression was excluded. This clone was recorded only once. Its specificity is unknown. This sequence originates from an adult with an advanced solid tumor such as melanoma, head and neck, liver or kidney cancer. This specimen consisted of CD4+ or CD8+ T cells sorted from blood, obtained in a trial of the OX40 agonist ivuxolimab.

CDR3 DNA sequence: TGTGCCAGCAGCCCGAGAGACAACCAAGAGACCCAGTACTTC. It is translated as CASSPRDNQETQYF. This chain joins TRBV7-9 and TRBJ2-5, with D unclear. Germline V gene sequence: CDR1 SEHNR, CDR2 FQNEAQ (reference sequence). CDR3 size: 14 residues. Trimming removed 5 bases at V and 0 bases at J, with 10 bases between.